The next 5 T cell receptor beta chains were all read from a single sample in a study of blood T cell repertoires in COVID-19 (dated by TCRdb to the early 2020s). Libraries were constructed by the immunoSEQ multiplex PCR assay. The immuneACCESS repertoire file appears here via TCRdb, limited to in-frame rearrangements. These files lack a portion of the clones; in checked studies, under half of the deficit traces to unresolved V genes, and the cause of the others is not known. Within this sample are around 180,000 clones, with 80% to 90% of them counted one time only. The ten largest clones take up over 2.5% of the sample. Sequencing was carried out using peripheral blood. The receptors were sampled from a man aged 55 to 70 with acute or convalescent COVID-19.

The chain employs TRBV9 and TRBJ2-2, with TRBD2 matching over 8 bases. V dropped 5 bases and J dropped 7; count of bases not matched to a gene: 7. The CDR3 length is 14 residues. The germline gives CDR1 SGDLS, CDR2 YYNGEE. DNA of the CDR3: TGTGCCAGCAGGCGGGAGGCCTCGGGCGGGGAGCTGTTTTTT. Translation gives CASRREASGGELFF.

V is TRBV2 and J is TRBJ2-5; tentative D call: TRBD1 (5 bases). V was cut by 7 bases and J by 1 base, with 13 bases left in between. Germline V lookup: CDR1 SNHLY, CDR2 FYNNEI. The CDR3 consists of 14 residues. The DNA for the CDR3 is TGTGCCAGCACCCGCCTTGACAGCCAAGAGACCCAGTACTTC. This encodes CASTRLDSQETQYF.

The V call is TRBV28, the J call TRBJ2-2, with 8 bases that match TRBD1. Germline assignment: CDR1 MDHEN and CDR2 SYDVKM. The trim removed 2 bases at V and 1 base at J, leaving 3 bases unmatched. The CDR3 extends over 16 amino acids. CDR3 loop: CASSLQGAGNTGELFF. CDR3 nucleotide sequence: TGTGCCAGCAGTTTACAGGGGGCGGGGAACACCGGGGAGCTGTTTTTT.

The chain joins TRBV6-6 to TRBJ1-5; D call uncertain. The ends were cut back, 6 bases at V and 5 bases at J, with 11 bases in the middle. The germline V gene has CDR1 MNHNY and CDR2 SVGAGI (reference sequence). This CDR3 is built from 13 residues. This CDR3 reads CASRPPGDQPQHF. The CDR3 bases are TGTGCCAGCAGGCCCCCTGGAGATCAGCCCCAGCATTTT.

The V and J genes are TRBV9 and TRBJ2-2, with D perhaps matching TRBD2 (7 bases). V was pared by 4 bases and J by 5 bases, with 18 bases between. The CDR3 has 16 amino acids. Germline V gives CDR1 SGDLS, CDR2 YYNGEE. CDR3 in DNA: TGTGCCAGCAGCCCCACCGGCAGGGGAGGGACCGGGGAGCTGTTTTTT. Protein product: CASSPTGRGGTGELFF.